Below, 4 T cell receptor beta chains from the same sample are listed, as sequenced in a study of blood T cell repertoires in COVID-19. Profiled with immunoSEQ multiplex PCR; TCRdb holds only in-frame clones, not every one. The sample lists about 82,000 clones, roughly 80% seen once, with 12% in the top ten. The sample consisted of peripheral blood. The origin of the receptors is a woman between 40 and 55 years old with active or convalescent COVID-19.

In DNA form, the CDR3 reads TGCGCCAGCAGCTTGCGGCTTGACAGCTCCTACGAGCAGTACTTC. Amino acid sequence: CASSLRLDSSYEQYF. V and J are TRBV5-1 and TRBJ2-7; D possibly corresponds to TRBD1 (5 bases). The CDR3 is 15 amino acids. The germline gives CDR1 SGHRS, CDR2 YFSETQ. V was cut by 1 base and J by 0 bases, with 11 bases left in between.

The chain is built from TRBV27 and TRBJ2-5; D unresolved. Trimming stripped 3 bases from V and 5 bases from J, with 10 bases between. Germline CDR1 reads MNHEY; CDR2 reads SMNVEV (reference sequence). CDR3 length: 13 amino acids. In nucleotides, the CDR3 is TGTGCCAGCAGTTTGGGCTATCGGGAGACCCAGTACTTC. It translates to CASSLGYRETQYF.

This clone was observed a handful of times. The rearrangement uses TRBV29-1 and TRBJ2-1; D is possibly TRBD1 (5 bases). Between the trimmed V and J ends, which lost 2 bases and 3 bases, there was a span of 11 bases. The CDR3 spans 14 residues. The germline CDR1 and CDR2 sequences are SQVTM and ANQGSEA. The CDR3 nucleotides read TGCAGCGTTGAAACCCAGGGTTACTACAATGAGCAGTTCTTC. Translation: CSVETQGYYNEQFF.

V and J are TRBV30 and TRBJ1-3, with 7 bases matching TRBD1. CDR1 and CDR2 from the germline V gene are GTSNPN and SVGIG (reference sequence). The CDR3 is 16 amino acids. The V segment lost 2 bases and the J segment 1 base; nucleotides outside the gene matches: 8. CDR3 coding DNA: TGTGCCTGGAGTTCAGGGGGGACCTTTTCTGGAAACACCATATATTTT. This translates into CAWSSGGTFSGNTIYF.